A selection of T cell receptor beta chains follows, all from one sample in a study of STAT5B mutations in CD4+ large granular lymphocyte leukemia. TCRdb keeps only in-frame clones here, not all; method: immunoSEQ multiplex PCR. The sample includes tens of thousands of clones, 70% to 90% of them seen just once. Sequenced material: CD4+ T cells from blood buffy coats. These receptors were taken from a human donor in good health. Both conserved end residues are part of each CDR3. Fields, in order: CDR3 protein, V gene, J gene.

CDR3 protein: CASSWGNQPQHF; V gene: TRBV28; J gene: TRBJ1-5
CDR3 protein: CSVEDLVGADTEAFF; V gene: TRBV29-1; J gene: TRBJ1-1
CDR3 protein: CASSYSSIDTQYF; V gene: TRBV6-5; J gene: TRBJ2-3
CDR3 protein: CASSPLPGTSGGYEQYF; V gene: TRBV5-1; J gene: TRBJ2-7
CDR3 protein: CASSLVTGNEKLFF; V gene: TRBV7-8; J gene: TRBJ1-4
CDR3 protein: CASSPRGGEQFF; V gene: TRBV28; J gene: TRBJ2-1
CDR3 protein: CASSLGGYGNTIYF; V gene: TRBV7-2; J gene: TRBJ1-3
CDR3 protein: CASSAHNSNYGYTF; V gene: TRBV5-4; J gene: TRBJ1-2
CDR3 protein: CASSFTGEPKNIQYF; V gene: TRBV7-9; J gene: TRBJ2-4
CDR3 protein: CASSQEAGVEKLFF; V gene: TRBV4-2; J gene: TRBJ1-4
CDR3 protein: CASESDVPGGRHSHEQYF; V gene: TRBV23-1; J gene: TRBJ2-7
CDR3 protein: CAWGRGASSQPQHF; V gene: TRBV30; J gene: TRBJ1-5
CDR3 protein: CASSPPPSGGTNEQFF; V gene: TRBV19; J gene: TRBJ2-1
CDR3 protein: CASRDRVDGYTF; V gene: TRBV6-1; J gene: TRBJ1-2
CDR3 protein: CAISESQETQYF; V gene: TRBV10-3; J gene: TRBJ2-5
CDR3 protein: CASSIREYGYGYTF; V gene: TRBV19; J gene: TRBJ1-2
CDR3 protein: CASSYAQGRQPQHF; V gene: TRBV7-8; J gene: TRBJ1-5
CDR3 protein: CASTPSGVHRGYGYTF; V gene: TRBV28; J gene: TRBJ1-2
CDR3 protein: CASTLRGMGTGELFF; V gene: TRBV11-2; J gene: TRBJ2-2
CDR3 protein: CASREPGQGVYEQYF; V gene: TRBV6-6; J gene: TRBJ2-7
CDR3 protein: CASSSQLGQYMSDEQFF; V gene: TRBV14; J gene: TRBJ2-1
CDR3 protein: CASSYGTYEQYF; V gene: TRBV6-1; J gene: TRBJ2-7
CDR3 protein: CASSSGQNYGYTF; V gene: TRBV7-2; J gene: TRBJ1-2
CDR3 protein: CASSLIGQGDYGYTF; V gene: TRBV5-5; J gene: TRBJ1-2